A selection of T cell receptor beta chains follows, all from one sample in a study of blood T cell repertoires in COVID-19. TCRdb keeps only in-frame clones here, not all; method: immunoSEQ multiplex PCR. Of 150,000 to 200,000 clones listed, about 85% were seen once; the top ten hold around 25%. Sequenced input: PBMCs or T cells enriched from blood (not recorded which). These receptors originate from a middle-aged woman in a cohort exposed to, infected with or recovered from COVID-19 (not recorded which). Each CDR3 is given with its conserved first and last residue. The order of the fields is J gene, V gene, clone size, CDR3 protein. Clone size appears in some rows only: once, few, many, or a class for an expanded clone.

TRBJ2-3 TRBV27 - CASSLGTGYSDTQYF
TRBJ2-2 TRBV5-1 - CASSWATEGTGELFF
TRBJ2-3 TRBV15 - CATSRERTGADTQYF
TRBJ1-5 TRBV7-9 few CASSSAGGPNQPQHF
TRBJ2-2 TRBV30 once CAWSVLSRTGELFF
TRBJ2-2 TRBV5-4 - CASSLAGGPPNTGELFF
TRBJ2-7 TRBV27 - CASSSLAGVAEQYF
TRBJ1-1 TRBV7-9 - CASSLEAGFTEAFF
TRBJ2-7 TRBV5-1 - CASQGQGASYEQYF
TRBJ1-2 TRBV9 - CASSPQGQSRGYTF
TRBJ2-5 TRBV24-1 few CATSEGGFTETQYF
TRBJ2-7 TRBV4-1 - CASSQLHVTTPGQGIYEQYF
TRBJ1-1 TRBV2 - CASSEESGGTEAFF
TRBJ1-6 TRBV4-3 - CASSLSTSSYNSPLHF
TRBJ2-5 TRBV5-1 - CASSDPGGWQETQYF
TRBJ1-2 TRBV19 - CASSDPGIHYGYTF
TRBJ2-4 TRBV11-3 - CASSSLSKGGLARNIQYF
TRBJ2-1 TRBV7-9 - CASSLVGQGKLNEQFF